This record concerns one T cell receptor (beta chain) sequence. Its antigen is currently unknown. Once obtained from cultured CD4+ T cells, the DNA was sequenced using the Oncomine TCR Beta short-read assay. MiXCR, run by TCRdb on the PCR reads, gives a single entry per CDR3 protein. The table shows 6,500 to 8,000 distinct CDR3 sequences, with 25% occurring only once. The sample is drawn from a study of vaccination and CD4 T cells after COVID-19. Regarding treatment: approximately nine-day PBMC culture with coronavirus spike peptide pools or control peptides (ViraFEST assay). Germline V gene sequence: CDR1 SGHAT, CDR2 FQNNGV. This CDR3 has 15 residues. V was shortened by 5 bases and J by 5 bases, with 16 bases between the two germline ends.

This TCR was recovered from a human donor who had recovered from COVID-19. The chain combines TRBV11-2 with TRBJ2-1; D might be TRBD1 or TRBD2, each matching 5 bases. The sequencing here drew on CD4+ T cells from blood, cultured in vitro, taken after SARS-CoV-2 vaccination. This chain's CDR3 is CASSRGSRVNNEQFF. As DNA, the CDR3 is TGTGCCAGCAGCCGAGGGTCCAGGGTTAACAATGAGCAGTTCTTC.